What follows is one T cell receptor beta chain and its context. Assay used: immunoSEQ multiplex PCR; TCRdb lists only in-frame clones, some missing. The sample lists about 51,000 clones; 75% to 90% were seen once. This entry belongs to a study of control samples from healthy donors and cancer patients. The V and J ends lost 4 bases and 4 bases respectively, with 14 bases between them. Germline loops: CDR1 GTSNPN, CDR2 SVGIG (reference sequence). The CDR3 covers 13 residues. The chain links TRBV30 to TRBJ2-7; TRBD1 might be the D (5 bases). The TCR sequence derives from a man in his sixties or seventies in good health. The specimen sequenced was blood. The CDR3 DNA follows: TGTGCCTGGACACAGGAGTTAGGATACGAGCAGTACTTC. This gives the protein CAWTQELGYEQYF.